This T cell receptor (beta chain) originates from a study of T cell responses to AZD1222 COVID-19 vaccine. Study-level points and caveats: Sampling that yielded the repertoires occurred only after the peak T cell response.

This CDR3 spans 12 amino acids. From germline, CDR1 is LNHDA and CDR2 SQIVND (reference sequence). Trimming left V 3 bases short and J 6 bases short, with 8 bases between. The method was immunoSEQ multiplex PCR; TCRdb's version includes in-frame clones alone and lacks a portion of them. The sample lists 100,000 to 150,000 clones; more than 80% were seen once. Concerning this clone itself: Its specificity is not known.

The source material was peripheral blood, sampled on day 0 of AZD1222 vaccination. The source of this sequence is an adult in good health. The V and J genes are TRBV19 and TRBJ1-2; no firm D call. CDR3 in DNA: TGTGCCAGTAGTATGGGCGGAGATGGCTACACCTTC. It specifies CASSMGGDGYTF.